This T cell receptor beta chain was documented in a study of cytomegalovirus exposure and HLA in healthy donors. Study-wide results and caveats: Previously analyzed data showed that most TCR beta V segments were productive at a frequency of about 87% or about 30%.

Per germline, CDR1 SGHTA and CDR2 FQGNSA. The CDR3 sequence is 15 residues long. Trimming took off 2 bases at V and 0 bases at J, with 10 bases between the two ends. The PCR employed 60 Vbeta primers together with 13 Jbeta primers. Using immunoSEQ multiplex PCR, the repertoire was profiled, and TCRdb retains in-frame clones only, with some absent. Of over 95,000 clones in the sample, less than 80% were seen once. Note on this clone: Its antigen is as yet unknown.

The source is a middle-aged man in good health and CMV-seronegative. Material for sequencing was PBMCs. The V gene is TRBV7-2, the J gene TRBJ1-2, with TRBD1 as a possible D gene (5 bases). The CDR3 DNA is TGTGCCAGCAGCTTAAGACAGCCCTCTAACTATGGCTACACCTTC. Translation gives CASSLRQPSNYGYTF.